This TCR beta chain is drawn from a study of blood T cell repertoires in COVID-19 (dated by TCRdb to the early 2020s). Concerning the study at large: Samples from collaborators originated in the United States, Italy and Spain and spanned both the acute and convalescent phases of COVID-19. A freely available public database, intended as a resource for researchers studying the immune response to SARS-CoV-2, is where the repertoires were released. The dataset comprised deeply sampled blood TCRbeta repertoires from subjects exposed to, actively infected with, or recovered from COVID-19. Where available, HLA class I and class II types were obtained from metadata supplied by the sample provider rather than from assay-based typing. Sample metadata almost always included a de-identified subject ID, COVID-19 status, age in years and sex. The prospective study material was composed of cDNA or gDNA derived from T cells, B-cell-depleted T cells, or PBMCs. The samples were drawn from the first 160 participants of the ongoing ImmuneRACE study and from 950 to 1,500 subjects provided by 6 global collaborators.

TCRbeta CDR3 regions were amplified from genomic DNA using the immunoSEQ Assay, a bias-controlled multiplex PCR. Turning to the authors' computational methods: The number of nucleated cells in each sample was estimated by amplification of reference gene primers within the assay. To quantify the absolute abundance of each unique TCRbeta CDR3 rearrangement, sequence reads were collapsed and filtered. For each sample, productive Simpson clonality was calculated as the square root of Simpson's diversity index over productive rearrangements. The table was pulled from immuneACCESS by TCRdb, which kept in-frame rearrangements only. Such tables lose some clones; where checked, under half of the loss comes from unresolved V genes, and the rest has no known cause. V, J and clone size are those of that table, while D and trimming were read from the DNA. Across this sample there are 45,000 to 70,000 clones, with roughly four fifths seen only once. The ten largest clones capture roughly 7.7% of the sample.

Remarks on this clone: Its antigen is currently not known. Base-call qualities are not available, and no considerably larger clone is one nucleotide away.

The research as a whole found: How much clinical and demographic metadata was included differed by source and by participant, and the metadata was provided uncurated.

Reading from cysteine to phenylalanine, the CDR3 counts 15 amino acids. Here the CDR3 DNA is all that survives: 45 bases in frame from base 1. Trimming removed 5 bases from V and 7 bases from J; the gene matches leave 9 bases unexplained. CDR1 and CDR2 (MNHEY, SMNVEV) derive from the germline V gene (reference sequence). Each collaborating institution followed its own protocols to collect whole blood in K2EDTA tubes. For TCRbeta analysis, collaborators shipped samples in one of three forms: frozen whole blood, isolated PBMCs, or DNA extracted from either of those sample types. Source material: peripheral blood. The receptor comes from a woman at least 80 years old with acute or convalescent COVID-19. The chain couples TRBV27 to TRBJ1-5; 9 middle bases align to TRBD1. This receptor carries the CDR3 CASSPLGQGRQPQHF. The DNA is TGTGCCAGCAGTCCTTTGGGACAGGGACGGCAGCCCCAGCATTTT.